This T cell receptor (beta chain) appears in the sequencing data of a study of T cell changes during pregnancy in multiple sclerosis. Repertoires were generated with immunoSEQ multiplex PCR, while TCRdb's copy carries only in-frame clones and drops some. The repertoire holds 20,000 to 25,000 clones, with roughly 87% as singletons. The V and J ends lost 5 bases and 2 bases respectively, with 16 bases between them. Germline-derived CDR1 and CDR2 are MNHEY and SMNVEV (reference sequence). The CDR3 has 16 amino acids. The sample consisted of CD8+ T cells from peripheral blood mononuclear cells, taken after pregnancy. The TCR sequence derives from a female donor with multiple sclerosis, enrolled in a pregnancy study. This chain uses TRBV27 with TRBJ2-1; D is possibly TRBD2 (6 bases). The CDR3 sequence: CASSAGRLSAYNEQFF. The CDR3 DNA sequence: TGTGCCAGCAGTGCGGGACGGCTCTCGGCCTACAATGAGCAGTTCTTC.